A selection of T cell receptor beta chains follows, all from one sample in a study of CD8 T cells in ankylosing spondylitis. TCRdb re-called the 5' RACE reads through MiXCR, storing one row per CDR3 protein. The sample carries 750,000 to 850,000 distinct CDR3 sequences, 10% to 15% recorded once. The specimen sequenced was blood, either unsorted or a sorted T cell fraction (not recorded which). These receptors were obtained from a male donor with ankylosing spondylitis. Each CDR3 is given without its conserved first and last residue. The D gene is left open where the match is weak. Clone size is not always given. Where it is, it says once, few, many or a class for expanded clones.

abundance: few
d_gene: NA
j_gene: TRBJ2-7
v_gene: TRBV5-1
CDR3aa: ASSSGQVYEYEQY

abundance: many
d_gene: TRBD1
j_gene: TRBJ1-2
v_gene: TRBV7-2
CDR3aa: ASSLLGTGGWGYT

abundance: many
d_gene: TRBD1
j_gene: TRBJ1-6
v_gene: TRBV7-9
CDR3aa: ASSPGDRGLNSPLH

abundance: few
d_gene: TRBD1
j_gene: TRBJ2-1
v_gene: TRBV7-3
CDR3aa: ASSLRDRGYEQF

abundance: few
d_gene: TRBD2
j_gene: TRBJ2-1
v_gene: TRBV11-3
CDR3aa: ASSSSLAVNEQF

abundance: few
d_gene: TRBD1
j_gene: TRBJ1-1
v_gene: TRBV28
CDR3aa: ASPDRVRTEAF

abundance: NA
d_gene: TRBD1
j_gene: TRBJ1-2
v_gene: TRBV15
CDR3aa: ATSRRQGMNYGYT

abundance: few
d_gene: TRBD1
j_gene: TRBJ2-3
v_gene: TRBV7-2
CDR3aa: ASSFFWTGSTDTQY

abundance: few
d_gene: NA
j_gene: TRBJ2-5
v_gene: TRBV5-1
CDR3aa: ASKDWQGEETQY

abundance: many
d_gene: NA
j_gene: TRBJ1-6
v_gene: TRBV5-5
CDR3aa: ASSLDIVNSPLH

abundance: NA
d_gene: NA
j_gene: TRBJ1-2
v_gene: TRBV20-1
CDR3aa: SAPGVNYGYT

abundance: many
d_gene: NA
j_gene: TRBJ2-5
v_gene: TRBV7-9
CDR3aa: ASSLPGKETQY

abundance: few
d_gene: TRBD1
j_gene: TRBJ2-5
v_gene: TRBV5-1
CDR3aa: ASSLVQGIETQY

abundance: NA
d_gene: NA
j_gene: TRBJ2-2
v_gene: TRBV9
CDR3aa: ASSRIPGELF

abundance: NA
d_gene: NA
j_gene: TRBJ2-2
v_gene: TRBV4-2
CDR3aa: ASSQRLGTGELF

abundance: many
d_gene: NA
j_gene: TRBJ2-7
v_gene: TRBV5-1
CDR3aa: ASSLEQYEQY

abundance: many
d_gene: TRBD2
j_gene: TRBJ2-3
v_gene: TRBV7-3
CDR3aa: ASSFSSSGGGDTQY

abundance: many
d_gene: NA
j_gene: TRBJ2-1
v_gene: TRBV7-9
CDR3aa: ASSLVATNEQF

abundance: NA
d_gene: TRBD1
j_gene: TRBJ1-1
v_gene: TRBV7-2
CDR3aa: ASSLVGTGGTEAF

abundance: many
d_gene: TRBD1
j_gene: TRBJ1-5
v_gene: TRBV12-3/TRBV12-4
CDR3aa: ASSSPGQYYLGQPQH

abundance: many
d_gene: NA
j_gene: TRBJ2-7
v_gene: TRBV12-3/TRBV12-4
CDR3aa: ASSPGRYEQY

abundance: few
d_gene: TRBD1
j_gene: TRBJ1-4
v_gene: TRBV20-1
CDR3aa: SADDRGRGKLF

abundance: few
d_gene: TRBD2
j_gene: TRBJ2-3
v_gene: TRBV27
CDR3aa: ASSFGTSGTPRTDTQY

abundance: NA
d_gene: TRBD1
j_gene: TRBJ1-4
v_gene: TRBV7-2
CDR3aa: ASSPLRGPNEKLF

abundance: NA
d_gene: TRBD2
j_gene: TRBJ2-1
v_gene: TRBV6-1
CDR3aa: ASSPLADNYNEQF

abundance: few
d_gene: NA
j_gene: TRBJ2-1
v_gene: TRBV20-1
CDR3aa: SAMTPSSYNEQF

abundance: NA
d_gene: TRBD1
j_gene: TRBJ1-4
v_gene: TRBV11-2
CDR3aa: ASSYVRTGVEKLF

abundance: few
d_gene: NA
j_gene: TRBJ2-1
v_gene: TRBV20-1
CDR3aa: SARTGRSEQF

abundance: few
d_gene: NA
j_gene: TRBJ2-1
v_gene: TRBV20-1
CDR3aa: SARELANYNEQF

abundance: NA
d_gene: NA
j_gene: TRBJ1-1
v_gene: TRBV10-3
CDR3aa: AISVYRSNTEAF

abundance: many
d_gene: TRBD1
j_gene: TRBJ2-5
v_gene: TRBV12-3/TRBV12-4
CDR3aa: ASTLTGTGGAETQY

abundance: NA
d_gene: TRBD1
j_gene: TRBJ1-3
v_gene: TRBV12-3/TRBV12-4
CDR3aa: ASYRGWGSGNTIY

abundance: NA
d_gene: NA
j_gene: TRBJ2-1
v_gene: TRBV6-2/TRBV6-3
CDR3aa: ASSYIHARTRNEQF

abundance: many
d_gene: NA
j_gene: TRBJ2-4
v_gene: TRBV7-2
CDR3aa: ASSSWGTKNIQY

abundance: NA
d_gene: TRBD1
j_gene: TRBJ2-3
v_gene: TRBV5-1
CDR3aa: ASSFIGQGADTQY